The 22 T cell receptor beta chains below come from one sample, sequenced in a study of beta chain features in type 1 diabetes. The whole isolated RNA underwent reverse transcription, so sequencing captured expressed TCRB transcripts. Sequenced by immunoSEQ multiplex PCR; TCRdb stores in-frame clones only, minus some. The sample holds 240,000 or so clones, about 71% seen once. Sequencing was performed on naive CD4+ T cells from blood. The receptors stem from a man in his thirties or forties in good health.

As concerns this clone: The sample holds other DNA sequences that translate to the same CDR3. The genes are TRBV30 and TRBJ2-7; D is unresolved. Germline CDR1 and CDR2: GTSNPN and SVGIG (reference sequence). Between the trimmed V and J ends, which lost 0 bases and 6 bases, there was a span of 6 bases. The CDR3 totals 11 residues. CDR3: CAWSVPGEQYF. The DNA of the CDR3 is TGTGCCTGGAGTGTACCGGGCGAGCAGTACTTC.

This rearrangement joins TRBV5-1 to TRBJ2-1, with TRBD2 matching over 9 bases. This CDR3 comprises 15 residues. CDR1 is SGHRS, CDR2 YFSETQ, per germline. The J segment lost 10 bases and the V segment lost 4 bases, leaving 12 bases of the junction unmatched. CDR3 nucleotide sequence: TGCGCCAGCAGCACCATAGCGGGAGAAGCTAGGGAGCAGTTCTTC. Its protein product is CASSTIAGEAREQFF.

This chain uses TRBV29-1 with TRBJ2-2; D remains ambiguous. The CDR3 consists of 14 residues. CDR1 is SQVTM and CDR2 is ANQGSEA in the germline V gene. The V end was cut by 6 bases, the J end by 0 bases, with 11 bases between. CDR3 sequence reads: CSVGGPANTGELFF. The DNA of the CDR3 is TGCAGCGTGGGCGGCCCCGCGAACACCGGGGAGCTGTTTTTT.

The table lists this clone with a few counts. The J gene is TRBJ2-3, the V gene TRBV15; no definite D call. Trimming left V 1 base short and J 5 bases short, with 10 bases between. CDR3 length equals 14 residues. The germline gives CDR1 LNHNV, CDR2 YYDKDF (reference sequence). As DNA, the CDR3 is TGTGCCACCAGCAGAGGCACCTCGGGAGATACGCAGTATTTT. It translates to CATSRGTSGDTQYF.

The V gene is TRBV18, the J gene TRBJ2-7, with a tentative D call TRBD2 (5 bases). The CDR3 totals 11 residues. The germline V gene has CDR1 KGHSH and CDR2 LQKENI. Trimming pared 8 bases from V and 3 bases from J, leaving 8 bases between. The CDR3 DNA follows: TGTGCCAGCGCTAGCTTCTACGAGCAGTACTTC. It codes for CASASFYEQYF.

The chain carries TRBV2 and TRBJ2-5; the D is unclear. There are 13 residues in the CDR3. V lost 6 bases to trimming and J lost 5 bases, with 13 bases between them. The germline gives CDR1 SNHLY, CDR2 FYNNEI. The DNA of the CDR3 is TGTGCCAGCAGGAGGCGCGTTTTGGAGACCCAGTACTTC. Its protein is CASRRRVLETQYF.

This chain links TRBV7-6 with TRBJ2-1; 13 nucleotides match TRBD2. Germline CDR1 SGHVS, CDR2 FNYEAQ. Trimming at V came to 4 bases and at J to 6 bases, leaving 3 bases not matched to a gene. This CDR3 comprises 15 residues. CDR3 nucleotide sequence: TGTGCCAGCAGCTCCTGGACTAGCGGGAGCAATGAGCAGTTCTTC. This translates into CASSSWTSGSNEQFF.

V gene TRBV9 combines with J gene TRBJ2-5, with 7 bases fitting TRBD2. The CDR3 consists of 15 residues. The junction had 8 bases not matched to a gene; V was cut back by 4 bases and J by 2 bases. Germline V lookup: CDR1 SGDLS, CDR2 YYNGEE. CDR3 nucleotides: TGTGCCAGCAGCTTCCTCGGGACTACACAAGAGACCCAGTACTTC. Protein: CASSFLGTTQETQYF.

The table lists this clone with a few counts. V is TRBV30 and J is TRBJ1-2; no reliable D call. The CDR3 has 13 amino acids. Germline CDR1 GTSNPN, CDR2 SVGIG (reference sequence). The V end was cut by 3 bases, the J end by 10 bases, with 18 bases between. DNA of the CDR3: TGTGCCTGGAGACCACATTTCAAGGAGTCCTACACCTTC. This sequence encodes CAWRPHFKESYTF.

The CDR3 is CASSAGPQGPPYNEQFF. In DNA form, the CDR3 reads TGTGCCAGCAGCGCAGGGCCACAGGGCCCTCCCTACAATGAGCAGTTCTTC. The rearrangement uses TRBV9 and TRBJ2-1; TRBD1 is a possible D gene (6 bases). V dropped 3 bases and J dropped 2 bases, with 18 bases sitting between them. This CDR3 has 17 amino acids. Germline-derived CDR1 and CDR2 are SGDLS and YYNGEE.

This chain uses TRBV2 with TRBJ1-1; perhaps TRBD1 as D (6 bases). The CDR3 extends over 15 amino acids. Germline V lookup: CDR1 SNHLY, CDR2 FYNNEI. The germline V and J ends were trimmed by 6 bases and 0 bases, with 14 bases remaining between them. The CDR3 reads CASSALGGLNTEAFF. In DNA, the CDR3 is TGTGCCAGCAGCGCCCTAGGGGGGCTGAACACTGAAGCTTTCTTT.

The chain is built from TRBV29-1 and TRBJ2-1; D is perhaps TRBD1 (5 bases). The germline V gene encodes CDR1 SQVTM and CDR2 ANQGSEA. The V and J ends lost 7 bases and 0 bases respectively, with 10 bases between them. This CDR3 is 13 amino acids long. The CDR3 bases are TGCAGCGCCAAGACAGACTCCTACAATGAGCAGTTCTTC. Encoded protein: CSAKTDSYNEQFF.

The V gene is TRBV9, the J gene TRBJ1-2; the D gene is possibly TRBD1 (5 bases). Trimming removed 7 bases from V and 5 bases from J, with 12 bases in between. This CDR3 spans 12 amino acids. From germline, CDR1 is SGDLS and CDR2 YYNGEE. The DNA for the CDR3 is TGTGCCAGCTTAGGGGTACATTATGGCTACACCTTC. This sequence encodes CASLGVHYGYTF.

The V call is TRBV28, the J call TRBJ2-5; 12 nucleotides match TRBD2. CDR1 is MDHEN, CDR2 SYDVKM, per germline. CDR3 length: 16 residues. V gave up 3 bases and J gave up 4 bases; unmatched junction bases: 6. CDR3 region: CASSFSLAGGLETQYF. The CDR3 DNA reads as TGTGCCAGCAGTTTCTCTCTAGCGGGAGGGTTAGAGACCCAGTACTTC.

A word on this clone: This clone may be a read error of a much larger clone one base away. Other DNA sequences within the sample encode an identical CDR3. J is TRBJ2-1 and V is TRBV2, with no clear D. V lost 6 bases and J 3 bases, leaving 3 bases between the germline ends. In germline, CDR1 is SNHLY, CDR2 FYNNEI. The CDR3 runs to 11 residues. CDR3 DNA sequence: TGTGCCAGCAGCTACTACAATGAGCAGTTCTTC. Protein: CASSYYNEQFF.

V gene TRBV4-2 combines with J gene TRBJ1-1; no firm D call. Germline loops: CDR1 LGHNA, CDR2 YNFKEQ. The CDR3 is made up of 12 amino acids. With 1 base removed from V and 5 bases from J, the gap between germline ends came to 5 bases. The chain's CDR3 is CASSQGETEAFF. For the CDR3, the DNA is TGTGCCAGCAGCCAAGGGGAAACTGAAGCTTTCTTT.

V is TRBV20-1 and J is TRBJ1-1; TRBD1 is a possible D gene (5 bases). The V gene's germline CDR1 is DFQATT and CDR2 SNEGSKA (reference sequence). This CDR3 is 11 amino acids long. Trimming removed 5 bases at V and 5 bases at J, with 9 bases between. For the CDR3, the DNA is TGCAGTGCTTCAGGGAGTACTGAAGCTTTCTTT. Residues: CSASGSTEAFF.

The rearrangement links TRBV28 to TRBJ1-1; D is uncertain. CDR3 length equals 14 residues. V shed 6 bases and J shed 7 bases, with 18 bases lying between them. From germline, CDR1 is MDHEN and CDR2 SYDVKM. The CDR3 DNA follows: TGTGCCAGCAGCCCCTTGTCCCGATGGCTTGAAGCTTTCTTT. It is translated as CASSPLSRWLEAFF.

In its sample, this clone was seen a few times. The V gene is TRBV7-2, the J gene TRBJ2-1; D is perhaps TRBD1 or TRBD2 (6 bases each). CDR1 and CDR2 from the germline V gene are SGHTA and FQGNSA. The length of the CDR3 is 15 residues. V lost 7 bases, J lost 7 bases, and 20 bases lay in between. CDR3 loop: CASTPVGGSLNEQFF. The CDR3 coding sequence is TGTGCCAGCACCCCGGTGGGGGGCTCGTTGAATGAGCAGTTCTTC.

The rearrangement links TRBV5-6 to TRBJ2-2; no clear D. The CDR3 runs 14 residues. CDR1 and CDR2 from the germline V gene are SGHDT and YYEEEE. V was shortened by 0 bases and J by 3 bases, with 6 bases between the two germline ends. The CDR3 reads CASSLVPDTGELFF. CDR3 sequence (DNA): TGTGCCAGCAGCTTGGTACCCGACACCGGGGAGCTGTTTTTT.

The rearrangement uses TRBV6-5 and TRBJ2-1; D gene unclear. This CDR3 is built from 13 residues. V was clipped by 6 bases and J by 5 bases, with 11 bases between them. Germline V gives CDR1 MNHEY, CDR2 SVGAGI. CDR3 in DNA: TGTGCCAGCAGGTTATTTGGAGACAATGAGCAGTTCTTC. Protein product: CASRLFGDNEQFF.

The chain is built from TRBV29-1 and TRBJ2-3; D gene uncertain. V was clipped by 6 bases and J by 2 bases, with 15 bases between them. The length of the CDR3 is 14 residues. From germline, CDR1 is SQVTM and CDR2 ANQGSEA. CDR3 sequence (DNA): TGCAGCGTCCACCGGCTCCTGAACACAGATACGCAGTATTTT. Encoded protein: CSVHRLLNTDTQYF.